Listed below are T cell receptor beta chains from one sample, sequenced in a study of control samples from healthy donors and cancer patients. Profiling relied on immunoSEQ multiplex PCR, and the TCRdb table lists in-frame clones only, not all of them. This sample yields some 96,000 clones, of which approximately 84% are seen a single time; 15% to 20% belongs to the top ten. Sequences were obtained from blood. The receptors here all came from a woman aged 50 to 65 in good health. Both conserved end residues are part of each CDR3. Rows may omit the clone size; those that give it use once, few, many or a size class.

size: .
V: TRBV5-1
CDR3: CASSLASTITNTGELFF

size: .
V: TRBV5-1
CDR3: CASSPVLSVRGNGYTF

size: .
V: TRBV5-6
CDR3: CASSLVGSNQPQHF

size: .
V: TRBV20-1
CDR3: CSASSRTGSNSPLHF

size: .
V: TRBV29-1
CDR3: CSDPYGTSGDTQYF

size: .
V: TRBV9
CDR3: CASSQQLGNEQFF

size: .
V: TRBV5-6
CDR3: CASTSKMVPYEQYF

size: .
V: TRBV19
CDR3: CASSQGRVEFF

size: .
V: TRBV5-1
CDR3: CASSSGLAGAYNEQFF

size: once
V: TRBV7-9
CDR3: CASYLGSSGVRTGELFF

size: .
V: TRBV7-2
CDR3: CASSSSSGNEGYF

size: .
V: TRBV29-1
CDR3: CSAHSPYEAFF

size: .
V: TRBV28
CDR3: CAGGDYQNTGELFF

size: .
V: TRBV6-1
CDR3: CASSENGGLAEETQYF

size: .
V: TRBV6-1
CDR3: CASSELSGSYNEQFF

size: .
V: TRBV19
CDR3: CASGVYGSAKNIQYF

size: .
V: TRBV6-5
CDR3: CASSYAIGGGTYEQYF

size: once
V: TRBV14
CDR3: CASSQERGLANEQFF

size: .
V: TRBV4-2
CDR3: CASSQDPAWETQYF

size: .
V: TRBV7-3
CDR3: CATSRGGGDTDTQYF

size: .
V: TRBV9
CDR3: CASTATSKGGAPNEQFF

size: .
V: TRBV7-9
CDR3: CASSFGFETQYF